The 27 T cell receptor beta chains in this list originate from one sample, sequenced in a study of blood T cell repertoires in COVID-19. Sequencing used immunoSEQ multiplex PCR; TCRdb keeps in-frame clones, though not all of them. The data hold 170,000 or so clones, with 87% observed a single time. Input material: PBMCs or T cells enriched from blood (not recorded which). The receptors derive from a woman between 50 and 59 years old who had recovered from COVID-19.

The CDR3 DNA follows: TGTGCCAGCAGCCTCCAATCCCCAGCGGGAGGGCCGGGCGGCGAGCAGTACTTC. It yields the protein CASSLQSPAGGPGGEQYF. This chain links TRBV7-2 with TRBJ2-7, with 10 nucleotides matching TRBD2. The CDR3 has 18 residues. Germline CDR1 SGHTA, CDR2 FQGNSA. The J segment lost 6 bases and the V segment lost 5 bases, leaving 19 bases of the junction unmatched.

The chain recombines TRBV19 with TRBJ1-5, with D uncertain. V was pared by 4 bases and J by 5 bases, with 9 bases between. Germline CDR1 and CDR2: LNHDA and SQIVND (reference sequence). This CDR3 region has 13 residues. CDR3 sequence: CASSTEPHQPQHF. The CDR3 bases are TGTGCCAGTAGTACTGAGCCGCATCAGCCCCAGCATTTT.

This clone was seen more than once but under ten times. This chain uses TRBV27 with TRBJ2-7, with 9 bases fitting TRBD2. The CDR3 is 13 residues long. The germline CDR1 and CDR2 sequences are MNHEY and SMNVEV (reference sequence). The J segment lost 3 bases and the V segment lost 8 bases, leaving 5 bases of the junction unmatched. CDR3 DNA: TGTGCCAGCCGTAGCGGGAGTTTCTACGAGCAGTACTTC. Translated: CASRSGSFYEQYF.

CDR3 amino acids: CAISEHGRGRGTEAFF. The CDR3 region has the DNA TGTGCCATCAGTGAGCATGGCAGGGGGCGGGGCACTGAAGCTTTCTTT. J is TRBJ1-1 and V is TRBV10-3; TRBD1 matches at 8 bases. The germline CDR1 and CDR2 sequences are ENHRY and SYGVKD. There are 16 residues in the CDR3. V was clipped by 2 bases and J by 4 bases; unmatched bases: 9.

V usage is TRBV19 and J usage is TRBJ1-5; TRBD1 might be the D (6 bases). There are 15 residues in the CDR3. V was pared by 4 bases and J by 1 base, with 11 bases between. The V gene's germline CDR1 is LNHDA and CDR2 SQIVND (reference sequence). The CDR3 spells CASSTDSRSNQPQHF. The CDR3 region has the DNA TGTGCCAGTAGTACGGACAGCCGGAGCAATCAGCCCCAGCATTTT.

The genes are TRBV5-6 and TRBJ1-5; D perhaps matches TRBD1 (5 bases). Germline lookup yields CDR1 SGHDT and CDR2 YYEEEE. This CDR3 region has 16 residues. The V end was cut by 4 bases, the J end by 9 bases, with 23 bases between. The DNA of the CDR3 is TGTGCCAGCAGCATCGGGAGCGGGGCTCCGGGGCCGCCCCAGCATTTT. It specifies CASSIGSGAPGPPQHF.

The V and J genes are TRBV29-1 and TRBJ1-1; D remains ambiguous. The CDR3 spans 12 residues. V lost 0 bases, J lost 3 bases, and 5 bases lay in between. Germline CDR1 SQVTM, CDR2 ANQGSEA. The CDR3 nucleotides are TGCAGCGTTGAAGATGGCCACACTGAAGCTTTCTTT. Its protein is CSVEDGHTEAFF.

This chain joins TRBV30 and TRBJ2-7, with a weak D call TRBD1 (5 bases). Trimming stripped 2 bases from V and 3 bases from J, with 17 bases between. The CDR3 runs to 15 residues. Germline CDR1 GTSNPN, CDR2 SVGIG (reference sequence). This CDR3 is CAWSPIDRDLYEQYF. For the CDR3, the DNA is TGTGCCTGGAGTCCTATAGACAGAGACCTCTACGAGCAGTACTTC.

This rearrangement joins TRBV14 to TRBJ1-2; D unclear. Trimming cost V 3 bases and J 8 bases, with 16 bases left between them. The CDR3 consists of 14 residues. CDR1 and CDR2 from the germline V gene are SGHDN and FVKESK. This CDR3 reads CASSHLRTFGGYTF. The CDR3 DNA is TGTGCCAGCAGCCACCTAAGGACTTTTGGGGGCTACACCTTC.

V is TRBV13 and J is TRBJ2-7, with a tentative D call TRBD1 (6 bases). The CDR3 has 13 residues. CDR1 and CDR2 from the germline V gene are PRHDT and FYEKMQ (reference sequence). The germline V and J ends were trimmed by 4 bases and 2 bases, with 9 bases remaining between them. This CDR3 is CASSSSGAYEQYF. The CDR3 DNA reads TGTGCCAGCAGCTCATCAGGGGCCTACGAGCAGTACTTC.

The chain links TRBV16 to TRBJ1-4; D call uncertain. The germline V gene encodes CDR1 KGHSY and CDR2 FQNENV. Trimming took off 4 bases at V and 0 bases at J, with 9 bases between the two ends. The length of the CDR3 is 15 residues. CDR3 protein: CASSPLSATNEKLFF. The CDR3 DNA reads as TGTGCCAGCAGCCCCCTTTCTGCAACTAATGAAAAACTGTTTTTT.

The chain joins TRBV2 to TRBJ2-7, with 11 nucleotides matching TRBD2. V trimming: 2 bases; J trimming: 0 bases; junction bases outside the gene matches: 3. Germline V gives CDR1 SNHLY, CDR2 FYNNEI. This CDR3 has 16 amino acids. In DNA form, the CDR3 reads TGTGCCAGCAGTGAAAGGGGACTAGCGGCCTCCTACGAGCAGTACTTC. Residues: CASSERGLAASYEQYF.

The chain couples TRBV6-1 to TRBJ2-7; the D gene is possibly TRBD1 (5 bases). The CDR3 consists of 15 residues. CDR1 is MNHNS and CDR2 is SASEGT in the germline V gene. The V end lost 4 bases, the J end lost 6 bases, and 19 bases lay between the germline ends. CDR3: CASSASEGARGEQYF. CDR3 nucleotide sequence: TGTGCCAGCAGTGCCTCGGAAGGGGCGCGAGGCGAGCAGTACTTC.

V and J are TRBV28 and TRBJ2-7; D call uncertain. This CDR3 comprises 13 residues. Germline loops: CDR1 MDHEN, CDR2 SYDVKM. Trimming left V 7 bases short and J 4 bases short, with 14 bases between. CDR3: CASISPSTYEQYF. In DNA, the CDR3 is TGTGCCAGCATTTCACCTAGTACGTACGAGCAGTACTTC.

This chain joins TRBV4-2 and TRBJ1-2; possible D gene TRBD1, 5 bases. Germline V gene data show CDR1 as LGHNA and CDR2 as YNFKEQ. V was pared by 1 base and J by 8 bases, with 11 bases between. This CDR3 has 13 residues. In DNA form, the CDR3 reads TGTGCCAGCAGCCAAGTTAAGGGGCGGGGCTACACCTTC. Protein: CASSQVKGRGYTF.

The V gene is TRBV14, the J gene TRBJ1-1, with D tentatively TRBD1 (6 bases). Trimming removed 5 bases at V and 11 bases at J, with 21 bases between. Germline-derived CDR1 and CDR2 are SGHDN and FVKESK. The CDR3 has 14 amino acids. The CDR3 protein is CASSMGAGNFGAFF. The CDR3, as DNA: TGTGCCAGCAGCATGGGGGCAGGGAACTTTGGCGCTTTCTTT.

The CDR3 loop is CASTPGRVGETQYF. CDR3 DNA sequence: TGTGCCAGTACCCCCGGGAGGGTCGGGGAGACCCAGTACTTC. The chain couples TRBV19 to TRBJ2-5; 8 bases map to TRBD2. The germline V gene has CDR1 LNHDA and CDR2 SQIVND (reference sequence). J gave up 5 bases and V 7 bases, and 9 bases lay outside the gene matches. The CDR3 totals 14 residues. Using reference TRBV19 and TRBJ2-5 for the parts outside the CDR3, the full variable domain is DGGITQSPKYLFRKEGQNVTLSCEQNLNHDAMYWYRQDPGQGLRLIYYSQIVNDFQKGDIAEGYSVSREKKESFPLTVTSAQKNPTAFYLCASTPGRVGETQYFGPGTRLLVL.

This clone was counted once. V gene TRBV10-2 combines with J gene TRBJ1-1; 9 bases fit TRBD1. After removal of 6 bases from V and 4 bases from J, the junction contained 18 bases not matched to a gene. The CDR3 is made up of 18 amino acids. Germline V gives CDR1 WSHSY, CDR2 SAAADI. The CDR3: CASSTLSFGTGIGTEAFF. CDR3 coding DNA: TGCGCCAGCAGCACTCTCTCTTTTGGGACAGGGATTGGCACTGAAGCTTTCTTT.

The rearrangement uses TRBV7-2 and TRBJ2-7; TRBD2 matches 9 bases. Germline V gives CDR1 SGHTA, CDR2 FQGNSA. V lost 1 base, J lost 5 bases, and 12 bases stayed unmatched. The CDR3 runs to 17 residues. This CDR3 reads CASSLGGGGRALNEQYF. The DNA for the CDR3 is TGTGCCAGCAGCTTAGGGGGCGGCGGGAGGGCCCTGAACGAGCAGTACTTC.

The chain couples TRBV10-2 to TRBJ2-5, with TRBD2 as a possible D gene (6 bases). CDR3 size: 14 residues. V lost 6 bases, J lost 5 bases, and 16 bases lay in between. CDR1 is WSHSY and CDR2 is SAAADI in the germline V gene. DNA for the CDR3: TGCGCCAGCAGGGGAGCCGGGACTGGGGAGACCCAGTACTTC. It translates to CASRGAGTGETQYF.

This clone was counted a few times. CDR3 residues: CASSQDPLTGQLSYEQYF. CDR3 nucleotides: TGTGCCAGCAGCCAAGATCCCCTCACAGGGCAGCTCTCCTACGAGCAGTACTTC. This chain connects TRBV4-2 to TRBJ2-7; tentatively, D is TRBD1 (6 bases). The V gene's germline CDR1 is LGHNA and CDR2 YNFKEQ. Trimming cost V 0 bases and J 0 bases, with 18 bases left between them. The CDR3 is 18 amino acids.

The rearrangement joins TRBV6-5 to TRBJ2-3; 12 bases are a match to TRBD2. Germline assignment: CDR1 MNHEY and CDR2 SVGAGI. Trimming took 0 bases from V and 5 from J; bases not matched to a gene: 3. There are 16 residues in the CDR3. CDR3 nucleotide sequence: TGTGCCAGCAGTTACTCTCTAGCGGGAGGGTTAGATACGCAGTATTTT. It specifies CASSYSLAGGLDTQYF.

The chain is built from TRBV5-1 and TRBJ1-1; 7 bases align to TRBD1. CDR1 SGHRS and CDR2 YFSETQ come from the germline V gene. The CDR3 covers 15 residues. Trimming at V came to 0 bases and at J to 3 bases, leaving 5 bases not matched to a gene. CDR3 DNA sequence: TGCGCCAGCAGCTTGGTGGCAGGGGGTGACACTGAAGCTTTCTTT. Protein sequence: CASSLVAGGDTEAFF.

The rearrangement joins TRBV5-1 to TRBJ2-5; TRBD1 agrees at 7 bases. Germline V CDR1 and CDR2: SGHRS, YFSETQ. The CDR3 consists of 15 residues. The J segment lost 0 bases and the V segment lost 4 bases, leaving 6 bases of the junction unmatched. CDR3 in amino acids: CASSGNRGDQETQYF. The CDR3 nucleotides are TGCGCCAGCAGCGGGAACAGGGGCGACCAAGAGACCCAGTACTTC.

As to this clone: The junction differs from germline at one of its ends, possibly a read error. The chain uses TRBV5-6 and TRBJ2-5; 7 nucleotides line up with TRBD1. CDR3 length: 12 residues. Germline CDR1 reads SGHDT; CDR2 reads YYEEEE. The CDR3 region has the DNA TGTGCCAGCAGCTTAGCCCCGGGACAGCCTGACTTC. Protein: CASSLAPGQPDF.

The genes are TRBV7-3 and TRBJ2-1; 8 bases match TRBD2. The CDR3 extends over 18 amino acids. The germline CDR1 and CDR2 sequences are SGHTA and FQGTGA. J was trimmed by 4 bases and V by 1 base; bases with no gene match: 12. The DNA for the CDR3 is TGTGCCAGCAGCTTAAGGGCCACCCTCGGGGGGGATTACAATGAGCAGTTCTTC. Amino acid sequence: CASSLRATLGGDYNEQFF.

This clone occurred once. The chain carries TRBV7-9 and TRBJ1-1, with 7 positions matching TRBD1. Germline V gene sequence: CDR1 SEHNR, CDR2 FQNEAQ (reference sequence). The CDR3 runs 14 residues. V dropped 3 bases and J dropped 3; count of bases not matched to a gene: 4. In nucleotides, the CDR3 is TGTGCCAGCAGCTTGAGAGGGGGCGACACTGAAGCTTTCTTT. Translation gives CASSLRGGDTEAFF.